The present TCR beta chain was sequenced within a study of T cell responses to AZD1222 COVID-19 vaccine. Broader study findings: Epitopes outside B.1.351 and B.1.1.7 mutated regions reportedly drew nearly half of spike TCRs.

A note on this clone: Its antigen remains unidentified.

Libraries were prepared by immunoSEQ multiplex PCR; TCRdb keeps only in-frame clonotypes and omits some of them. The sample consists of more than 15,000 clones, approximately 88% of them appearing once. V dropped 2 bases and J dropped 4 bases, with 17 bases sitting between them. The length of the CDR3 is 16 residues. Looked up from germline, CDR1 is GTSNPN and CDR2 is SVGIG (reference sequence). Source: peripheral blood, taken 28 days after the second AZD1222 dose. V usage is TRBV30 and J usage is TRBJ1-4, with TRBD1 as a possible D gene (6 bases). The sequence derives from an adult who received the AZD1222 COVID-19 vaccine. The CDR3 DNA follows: TGTGCCTGGAGTCCCCCCCGACAGGTGATTAATGAAAAACTGTTTTTT. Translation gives CAWSPPRQVINEKLFF.